This entry concerns a single TCR beta chain. Its antigen remains unknown. The record originates from a study of T cells in pancreatic ductal adenocarcinoma. Study findings and constraints: Tumor and blood clonality did not differ significantly, about 0.11 versus 0.078. Tumor samples had fewer productive templates and 6.5 to 10-fold fewer unique clonotypes than blood. Tumors hold more CD45RO+ effector T cells, which may bias toward lower diversity.

Data came from immunoSEQ multiplex PCR; TCRdb stores just in-frame clones and leaves some out. The table has over 100,000 clones, 90% to 95% seen once. Germline values: CDR1 SGHRS, CDR2 YFSETQ. Trimming shortened V by 5 bases and J by 2 bases, and 12 bases separated the two germline ends. The CDR3 consists of 14 residues. Surgery without prior neoadjuvant therapy was the treatment of the selected pancreatic ductal adenocarcinoma patients. The sequencing sample was made of PBMCs. The rearrangement links TRBV5-1 to TRBJ2-3; possible D gene TRBD1, 6 bases. This sequence was found in a human donor with pancreatic ductal adenocarcinoma. The DNA for the CDR3 is TGCGCCAGCAGACCAGGACAGCTCACAGATACGCAGTATTTT. It specifies CASRPGQLTDTQYF.